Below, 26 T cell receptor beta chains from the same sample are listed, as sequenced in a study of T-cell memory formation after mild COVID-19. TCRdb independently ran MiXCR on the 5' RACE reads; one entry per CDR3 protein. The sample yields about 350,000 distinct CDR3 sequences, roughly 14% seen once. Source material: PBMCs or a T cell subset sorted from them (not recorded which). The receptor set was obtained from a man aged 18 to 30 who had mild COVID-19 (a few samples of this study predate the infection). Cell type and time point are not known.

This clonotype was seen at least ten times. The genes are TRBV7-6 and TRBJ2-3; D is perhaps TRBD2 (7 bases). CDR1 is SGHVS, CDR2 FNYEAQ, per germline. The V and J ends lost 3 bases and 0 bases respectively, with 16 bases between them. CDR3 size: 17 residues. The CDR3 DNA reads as TGTGCCAGCAGCTTCCCCTTCGGGGGGCCTAGCACAGATACGCAGTATTTT. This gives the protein CASSFPFGGPSTDTQYF.

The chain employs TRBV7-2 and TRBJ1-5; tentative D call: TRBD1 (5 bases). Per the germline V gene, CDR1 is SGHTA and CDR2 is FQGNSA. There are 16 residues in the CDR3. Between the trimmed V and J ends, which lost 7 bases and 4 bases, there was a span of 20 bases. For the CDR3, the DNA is TGTGCCAGCAACCCGGGCTCCATGGGGGGGAATCAGCCCCAGCATTTT. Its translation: CASNPGSMGGNQPQHF. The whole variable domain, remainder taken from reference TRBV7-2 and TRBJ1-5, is GAGVSQSPSNKVTEKGKDVELRCDPISGHTALYWYRQSLGQGLEFLIYFQGNSAPDKSGLPSDRFSAERTGGSVSTLTIQRTQQEDSAVYLCASNPGSMGGNQPQHFGDGTRLSIL.

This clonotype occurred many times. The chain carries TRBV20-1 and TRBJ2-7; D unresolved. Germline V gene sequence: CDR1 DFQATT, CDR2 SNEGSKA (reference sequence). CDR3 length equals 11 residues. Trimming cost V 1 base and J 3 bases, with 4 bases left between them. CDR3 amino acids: CSARASYEQYF. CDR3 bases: TGCAGTGCTAGAGCGAGCTACGAGCAGTACTTC.

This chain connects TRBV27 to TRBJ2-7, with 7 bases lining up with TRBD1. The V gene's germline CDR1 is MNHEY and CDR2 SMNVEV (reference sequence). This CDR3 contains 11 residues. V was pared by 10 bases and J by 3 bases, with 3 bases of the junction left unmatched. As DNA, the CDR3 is TGTGCCACCGGGACAGTCTACGAGCAGTACGTC. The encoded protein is CATGTVYEQYV.

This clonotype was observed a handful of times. The CDR3 reads CASSRFTGKYEQYF. CDR3 bases: TGCGCCAGCAGCCGTTTCACGGGGAAATACGAGCAGTACTTC. The chain recombines TRBV23-1 with TRBJ2-7; a weak D match, TRBD2 (5 bases). TRBV23-1 is labeled an ORF, and its function is uncertain. Between the trimmed V and J ends, which lost 6 bases and 4 bases, there was a span of 16 bases. The CDR3 is 14 amino acids.

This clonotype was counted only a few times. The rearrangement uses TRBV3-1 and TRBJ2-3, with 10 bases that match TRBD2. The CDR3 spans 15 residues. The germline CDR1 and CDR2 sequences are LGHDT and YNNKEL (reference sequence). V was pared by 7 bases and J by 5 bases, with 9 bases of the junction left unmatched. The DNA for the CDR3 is TGTGCCAGCACCCGAGCGGGGGGGCTCTTAGATACGCAGTATTTT. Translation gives CASTRAGGLLDTQYF.

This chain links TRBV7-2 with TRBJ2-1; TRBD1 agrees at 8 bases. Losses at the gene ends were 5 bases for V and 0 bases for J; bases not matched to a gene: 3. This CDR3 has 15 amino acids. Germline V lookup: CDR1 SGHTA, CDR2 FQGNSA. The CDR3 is CASSPRGLSYNEQFF. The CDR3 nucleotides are TGTGCCAGCAGCCCCAGGGGGCTCTCCTACAATGAGCAGTTCTTC.

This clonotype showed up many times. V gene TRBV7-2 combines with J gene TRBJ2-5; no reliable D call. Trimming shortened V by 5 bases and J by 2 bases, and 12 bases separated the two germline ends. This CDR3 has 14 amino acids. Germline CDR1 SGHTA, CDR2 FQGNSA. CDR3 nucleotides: TGTGCCAGCAGCCCCAGCAGGATTCAAGAGACCCAGTACTTC. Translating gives CASSPSRIQETQYF. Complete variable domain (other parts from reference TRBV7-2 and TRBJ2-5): GAGVSQSPSNKVTEKGKDVELRCDPISGHTALYWYRQSLGQGLEFLIYFQGNSAPDKSGLPSDRFSAERTGGSVSTLTIQRTQQEDSAVYLCASSPSRIQETQYFGPGTRLLVL.

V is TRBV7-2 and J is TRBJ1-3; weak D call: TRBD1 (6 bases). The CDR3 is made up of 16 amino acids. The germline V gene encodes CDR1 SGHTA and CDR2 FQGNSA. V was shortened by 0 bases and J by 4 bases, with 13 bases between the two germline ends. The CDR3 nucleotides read TGTGCCAGCAGCTTAGCTACAGGGCACGCCGGAAACACCATATATTTT. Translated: CASSLATGHAGNTIYF.

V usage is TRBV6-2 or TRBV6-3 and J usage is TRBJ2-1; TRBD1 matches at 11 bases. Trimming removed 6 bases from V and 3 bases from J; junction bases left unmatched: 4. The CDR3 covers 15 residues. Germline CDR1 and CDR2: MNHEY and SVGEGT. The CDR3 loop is CASSGGTGGYNEQFF. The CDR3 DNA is TGTGCCAGCAGCGGGGGGACAGGGGGCTACAATGAGCAGTTCTTC.

The CDR3, as DNA: TGCAGCGTTGTCGGTAAGGTACAGGTTAAGAACACTGAAGCTTTCTTT. This translates into CSVVGKVQVKNTEAFF. The rearrangement joins TRBV29-1 to TRBJ1-1; tentatively, D is TRBD1 (5 bases). Trimming took 4 bases from V and 1 from J, leaving 19 bases between them. Germline V lookup: CDR1 SQVTM, CDR2 ANQGSEA. The CDR3 loop spans 16 amino acids.

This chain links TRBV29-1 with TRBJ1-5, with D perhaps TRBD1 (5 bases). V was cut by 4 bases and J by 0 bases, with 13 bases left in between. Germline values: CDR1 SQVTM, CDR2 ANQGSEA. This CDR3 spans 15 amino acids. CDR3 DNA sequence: TGCAGCGTTGTTCTGGGGGGAAATAGCAATCAGCCCCAGCATTTT. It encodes CSVVLGGNSNQPQHF.

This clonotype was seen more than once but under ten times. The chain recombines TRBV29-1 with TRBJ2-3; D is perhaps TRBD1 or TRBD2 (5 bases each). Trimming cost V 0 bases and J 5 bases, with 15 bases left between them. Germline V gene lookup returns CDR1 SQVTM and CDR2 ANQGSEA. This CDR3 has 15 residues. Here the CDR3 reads CSVEDLTGLGDTQYF. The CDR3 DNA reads TGCAGCGTTGAAGATCTCACGGGGCTAGGAGATACGCAGTATTTT.

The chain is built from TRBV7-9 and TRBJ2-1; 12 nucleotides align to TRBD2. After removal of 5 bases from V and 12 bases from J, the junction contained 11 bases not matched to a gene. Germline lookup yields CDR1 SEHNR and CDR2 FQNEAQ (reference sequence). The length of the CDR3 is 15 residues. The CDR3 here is CASSPTGLAGRGQFF. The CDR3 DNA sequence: TGTGCCAGCAGCCCTACTGGACTAGCGGGGAGAGGGCAGTTCTTC. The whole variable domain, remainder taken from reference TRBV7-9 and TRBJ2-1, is DTGVSQNPRHKITKRGQNVTFRCDPISEHNRLYWYRQTLGQGPEFLTYFQNEAQLEKSRLLSDRFSAERPKGSFSTLEIQRTEQGDSAMYLCASSPTGLAGRGQFFGPGTRLTVL.

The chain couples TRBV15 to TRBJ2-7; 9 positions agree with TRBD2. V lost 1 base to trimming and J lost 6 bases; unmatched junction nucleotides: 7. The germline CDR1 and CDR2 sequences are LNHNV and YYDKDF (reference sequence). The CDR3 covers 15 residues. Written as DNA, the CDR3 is TGTGCCACCAGCAGAGGTCGGCGGGGGGGCTCCGAGCAGTACTTC. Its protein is CATSRGRRGGSEQYF.

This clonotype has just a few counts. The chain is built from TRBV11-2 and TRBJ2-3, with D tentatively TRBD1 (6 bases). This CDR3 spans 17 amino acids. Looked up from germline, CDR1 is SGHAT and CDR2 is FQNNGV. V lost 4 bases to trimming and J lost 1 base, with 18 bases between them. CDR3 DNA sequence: TGTGCCAGCAGCTCCAACAGGGCTCACTCTCGCACAGATACGCAGTATTTT. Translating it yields CASSSNRAHSRTDTQYF.

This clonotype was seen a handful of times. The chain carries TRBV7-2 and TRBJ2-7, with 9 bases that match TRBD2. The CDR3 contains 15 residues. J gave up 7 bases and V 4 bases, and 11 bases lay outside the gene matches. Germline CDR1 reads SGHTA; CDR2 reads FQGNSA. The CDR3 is CASSSAAGGPYEQYF. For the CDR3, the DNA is TGTGCCAGCAGCTCCGCGGCGGGGGGGCCTTATGAGCAGTACTTC.

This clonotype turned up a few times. This CDR3 reads CASSYMAAMTEAFF. CDR3 sequence (DNA): TGTGCCAGCAGTTACATGGCGGCAATGACTGAAGCTTTCTTT. This chain connects TRBV6-2 or TRBV6-3 to TRBJ1-1; no clear D gene. CDR1 and CDR2 (germline): MNHEY, SVGEGT. V lost 2 bases to trimming and J lost 5 bases, with 12 bases between them. The CDR3 runs to 14 residues.

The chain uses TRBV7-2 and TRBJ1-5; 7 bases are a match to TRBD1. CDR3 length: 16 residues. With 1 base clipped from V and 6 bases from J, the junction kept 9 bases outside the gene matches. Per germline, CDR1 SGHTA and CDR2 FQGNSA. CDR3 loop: CASSLDTGASVQPQHF. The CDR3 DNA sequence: TGTGCCAGCAGCTTAGACACAGGGGCTTCGGTTCAGCCCCAGCATTTT. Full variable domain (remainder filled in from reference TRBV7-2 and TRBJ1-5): GAGVSQSPSNKVTEKGKDVELRCDPISGHTALYWYRQSLGQGLEFLIYFQGNSAPDKSGLPSDRFSAERTGGSVSTLTIQRTQQEDSAVYLCASSLDTGASVQPQHFGDGTRLSIL.

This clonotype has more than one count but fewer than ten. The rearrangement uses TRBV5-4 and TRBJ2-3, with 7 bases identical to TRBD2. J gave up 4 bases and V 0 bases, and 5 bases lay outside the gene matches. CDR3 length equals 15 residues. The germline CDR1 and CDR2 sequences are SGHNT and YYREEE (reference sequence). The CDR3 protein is CASSLVASGADTQYF. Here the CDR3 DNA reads TGTGCCAGCAGCTTGGTGGCTAGCGGAGCAGATACGCAGTATTTT.

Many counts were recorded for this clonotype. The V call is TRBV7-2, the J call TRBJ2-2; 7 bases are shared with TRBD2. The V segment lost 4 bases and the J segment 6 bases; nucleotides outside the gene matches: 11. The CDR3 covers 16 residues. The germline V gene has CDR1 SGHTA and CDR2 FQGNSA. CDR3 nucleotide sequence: TGTGCCAGCAGCTCCGGTACGGGGGGTCCCCCCGGGGAGCTGTTTTTT. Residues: CASSSGTGGPPGELFF.

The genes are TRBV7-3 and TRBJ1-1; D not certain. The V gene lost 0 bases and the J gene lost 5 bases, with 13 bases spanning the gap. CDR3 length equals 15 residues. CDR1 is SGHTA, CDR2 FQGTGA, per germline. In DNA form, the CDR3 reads TGTGCCAGCAGCTTAACTTATGGAGCGGAGACTGAAGCTTTCTTT. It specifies CASSLTYGAETEAFF.

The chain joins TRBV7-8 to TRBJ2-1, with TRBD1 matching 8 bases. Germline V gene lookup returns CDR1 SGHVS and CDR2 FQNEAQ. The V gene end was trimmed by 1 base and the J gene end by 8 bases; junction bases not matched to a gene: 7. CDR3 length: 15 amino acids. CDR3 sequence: CASSLVYRGVDEQFF. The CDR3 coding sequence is TGTGCCAGCAGCTTAGTATACAGGGGGGTGGATGAGCAGTTCTTC.

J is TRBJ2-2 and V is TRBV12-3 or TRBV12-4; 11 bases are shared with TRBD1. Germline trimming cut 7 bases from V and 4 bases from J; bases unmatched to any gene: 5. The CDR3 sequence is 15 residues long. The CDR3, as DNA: TGTGCCAGCATCCCGGACAGGGGGCTCACCGGGGAGCTGTTTTTT. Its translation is CASIPDRGLTGELFF.

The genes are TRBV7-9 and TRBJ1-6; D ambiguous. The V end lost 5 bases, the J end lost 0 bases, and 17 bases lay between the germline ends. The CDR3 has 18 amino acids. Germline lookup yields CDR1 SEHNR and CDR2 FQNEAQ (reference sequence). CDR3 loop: CASSLIFRSGSYNSPLHF. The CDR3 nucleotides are TGTGCCAGCAGCCTAATTTTCCGGTCCGGCTCCTATAATTCACCCCTCCACTTT.

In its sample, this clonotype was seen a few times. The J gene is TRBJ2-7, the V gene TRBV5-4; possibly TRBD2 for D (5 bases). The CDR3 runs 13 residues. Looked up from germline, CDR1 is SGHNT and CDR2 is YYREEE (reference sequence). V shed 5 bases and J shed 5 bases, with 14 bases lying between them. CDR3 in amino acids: CASRRVGMDEQYF. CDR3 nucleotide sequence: TGTGCCAGCAGGCGGGTGGGGATGGACGAGCAGTACTTC.